At least ten counts were recorded for the clone carrying this T cell receptor beta chain. Antigen: not known. There are 17 residues in the CDR3. The V and J ends lost 3 bases and 0 bases respectively, with 15 bases between them. 5'-RACE, quantitative and with molecular barcodes, yielded the TCR beta libraries. TCRdb reanalysed the 5' RACE reads using MiXCR and keeps one entry per CDR3 protein. The sample records 300,000 to 350,000 distinct CDR3 sequences, roughly 10% being singletons. This sample stems from a study of CD8 T cells in ankylosing spondylitis. Broader study findings: One TCR beta motif, made up of several highly homologous variants, appeared characteristic of ankylosing spondylitis blood. Disease-linked clones reportedly concentrated significantly in matched ankylosing spondylitis synovial fluid. In reactive arthritis synovial fluid and blood, some motif variants had been reported before.

The TCR sequence derives from a female donor with ankylosing spondylitis or in good health (not recorded which). The chain combines TRBV12-3 or TRBV12-4 with TRBJ2-1; D gene unclear. Input material: blood, either unsorted or a sorted T cell fraction (not recorded which). CDR3 DNA sequence: TGTGCCAGCAGTTTTAAAGGAGCACGGGTCTCCTACAATGAGCAGTTCTTC. Its protein is CASSFKGARVSYNEQFF.